The clone carrying this T cell receptor (beta chain) appeared many times. Its antigen is currently unknown. The CDR3 is 20 residues long. V was clipped by 7 bases and J by 2 bases, with 30 bases between them. CDR1 is SGHAT, CDR2 FQNNGV, per germline. The data stem from a study of T cells after yellow fever vaccination. Study at large: When fractions had low cell numbers, they were prepared with SMART-Seq v4 Ultra Low Input.

General study results and limits: Most primary-vaccination clones reappeared after the booster (more than 95% CD4, about 88% CD8).

The authors made TCR cDNA by 5'RACE template switching, adding a universal primer site and UMIs. Each CDR3 protein is one row after TCRdb ran MiXCR on the 5' RACE reads. The table includes 110,000 to 150,000 distinct CDR3 sequences, less than 8.5% detected once. The receptor was derived from a man younger than 45 who received the YFV17D yellow fever vaccine. Here the sequenced sample was CD4+ T cells sorted from PBMCs, taken 10 days after the yellow fever booster vaccination. The chain employs TRBV11-2 and TRBJ2-1, with a possible D match to TRBD1 (5 bases). The CDR3 DNA is TGTGCCAGCACTCGACCCTCGCGAACAGGACCTCCCTCCGCCTACAATGAGCAGTTCTTC. Translating it yields CASTRPSRTGPPSAYNEQFF.